The clone carrying this T cell receptor beta chain occurred a few times. Its antigen is unknown. Method: immunoSEQ multiplex PCR; TCRdb's copy keeps in-frame clones and lacks some. In the table there are tens of thousands of clones, over 70% of which are singletons. The sample belongs to a study of lymphopenia after photon versus proton radiotherapy. General study results and limits: Post-nadir TCR diversity decline inversely tracked overall survival among those who died. Survival link was tested only in deceased patients; proton benefit remains a possibility. After the lymphocyte nadir, photon-treated repertoires showed oligoclonal expansion, especially of CD8+ Temra cells. Relative stability marked proton patients; photon patients lost diversity and naive cells.

The specimen comprised peripheral blood, sampled from a patient treated with proton-based radiotherapy. This receptor was identified in a man aged 55 to 70 with pancreatic cancer.

CDR3 bases: TGTGCCAGCAGGCCCTCTAATCTCGGGGAGTACGAGCAGTACTTC. This gives the protein CASRPSNLGEYEQYF. This rearrangement joins TRBV6-5 to TRBJ2-7; a possible D gene is TRBD2 (5 bases). V lost 6 bases and J 4 bases, leaving 19 bases between the germline ends. The length of the CDR3 is 15 residues. Per germline, CDR1 MNHEY and CDR2 SVGAGI.